This T cell receptor beta chain was sequenced in a study of breast tumors, draining lymph nodes, adjacent tissues. Findings and caveats of the study: Tumor TCR diversity was below lymph nodes but above nontumor tissue. Tumor and nontumor repertoires were significantly more similar in luminal-like than in basal-like breast cancer.

This clonotype was recorded at least ten times. What it recognizes is unknown. TCRdb reanalysed the multiplex PCR reads using MiXCR and keeps one entry per CDR3 protein. The data hold some 97,000 distinct CDR3 sequences, with around 20% observed a single time. Breast cancer patients provided tissue from their axillary draining lymph nodes. V lost 0 bases to trimming and J lost 11 bases; unmatched junction nucleotides: 10. The germline gives CDR1 DFQATT, CDR2 SNEGSKA (reference sequence). This CDR3 has 15 residues. The sample comprised axillary lymph node tissue. This chain uses TRBV20-1 with TRBJ1-5; 10 bases line up with TRBD1. This clonotype was obtained from a female donor with breast cancer. Some clones in this sample may be carry-over from other donors' samples. The DNA for the CDR3 is TGCAGTGCTAGAGACCCGACAGGGGGCCGCCTATCCCAGCATTTT. Protein product: CSARDPTGGRLSQHF.